This T cell receptor beta chain originates from a study of CD8 T cells in ankylosing spondylitis. The study, taken as a whole, reports: There was reportedly significant enrichment of clones that were disease-linked in matched ankylosing spondylitis synovial fluid. Among TCR beta sequences, a motif of about 8 highly homologous variants appeared characteristic of ankylosing spondylitis blood. Before this, some motif variants had been reported in reactive arthritis synovial fluid and blood.

As regards this clonotype: The target antigen is unknown.

The CDR3 loop spans 16 amino acids. Germline V gene lookup returns CDR1 SGDLS and CDR2 YYNGEE. The V and J ends lost 2 bases and 0 bases, in that order; junction bases with no gene match: 8. TCRdb re-derived calls from the 5' RACE reads in MiXCR, one entry per CDR3 protein. The repertoire holds 150,000 to 200,000 distinct CDR3 sequences, about 17% seen once, with roughly 7.7% in the top ten. The sample taken for sequencing was blood, either unsorted or a sorted T cell fraction (not recorded which). The receptor comes from a male donor with ankylosing spondylitis or in good health (not recorded which). The chain couples TRBV9 to TRBJ2-7; 7 nucleotides agree with TRBD1. The CDR3 loop is CASSVFSGGYSYEQYF. CDR3 coding DNA: TGTGCCAGCAGCGTTTTCTCAGGGGGATACTCCTACGAGCAGTACTTC. The full variable domain, in which reference TRBV9 and TRBJ2-7 provide the parts outside the CDR3, is DSGVTQTPKHLITATGQRVTLRCSPRSGDLSVYWYQQSLDQGLQFLIQYYNGEERAKGNILERFSAQQFPDLHSELNLSSLELGDSALYFCASSVFSGGYSYEQYFGPGTRLTVT.